Shown below are 8 T cell receptor beta chains from a single sample sequenced in a study of CD8 T cells in Susac syndrome. Random hexamers primed reverse transcription of about 0.45 to 1 ug RNA. From the immunoSEQ multiplex PCR reads, TCRdb called clonotypes with MiXCR, one entry per CDR3 protein. The sample gives over 150,000 distinct CDR3 sequences, about 95% of which show up once; 0.099% is in the top ten. The material sequenced was CD4+ T cells from PBMCs. The receptors derive from a human donor with Susac syndrome.

The rearrangement links TRBV19 to TRBJ2-1; 9 bases align to TRBD1. J was trimmed by 8 bases and V by 5 bases; bases with no gene match: 13. CDR3 length: 16 residues. The germline gives CDR1 LNHDA, CDR2 SQIVND (reference sequence). The CDR3 DNA reads TGTGCCAGTAGTCTCTCGGACAGGGGTGTCGTCGATGAGCAGTTCTTC. Translated, it gives CASSLSDRGVVDEQFF.

The chain uses TRBV15 and TRBJ2-6; possibly TRBD2 for D (5 bases). CDR1 and CDR2 (germline): LNHNV, YYDKDF (reference sequence). V dropped 0 bases and J dropped 0 bases, with 9 bases sitting between them. The CDR3 runs 17 residues. The CDR3 region is CATSRDRTSSGANVLTF. In nucleotides, the CDR3 is TGTGCCACCAGCAGAGATCGGACTTCCTCTGGGGCCAACGTCCTGACTTTC. Combining the CDR3 with reference TRBV15 and TRBJ2-6 gives the whole variable domain DAMVIQNPRYQVTQFGKPVTLSCSQTLNHNVMYWYQQKSSQAPKLLFHYYDKDFNNEADTPDNFQSRRPNTSFCFLDIRSPGLGDTAMYLCATSRDRTSSGANVLTFGAGSRLTVL.

The rearrangement uses TRBV9 and TRBJ2-2; D is possibly TRBD1 (5 bases). With 6 bases removed from V and 3 bases from J, the gap between germline ends came to 15 bases. The CDR3 has 15 residues. CDR1 SGDLS and CDR2 YYNGEE come from the germline V gene. CDR3 residues: CASTPGRIDTGELFF. The CDR3 bases are TGTGCCAGCACCCCAGGGCGTATCGACACCGGGGAGCTGTTTTTT. The complete variable domain, with remaining parts taken from reference TRBV9 and TRBJ2-2, reads DSGVTQTPKHLITATGQRVTLRCSPRSGDLSVYWYQQSLDQGLQFLIQYYNGEERAKGNILERFSAQQFPDLHSELNLSSLELGDSALYFCASTPGRIDTGELFFGEGSRLTVL.

The chain combines TRBV3-1 with TRBJ1-5; the D is unclear. V lost 0 bases and J lost 5, with 5 bases in between. This CDR3 comprises 13 residues. Germline-derived CDR1 and CDR2 are LGHDT and YNNKEL (reference sequence). In nucleotides, the CDR3 is TGTGCCAGCAGCCAAGACATCTATCAGCCCCAGCATTTT. Amino acids: CASSQDIYQPQHF. Full variable domain (rest looked up from reference TRBV3-1 and TRBJ1-5): DTAVSQTPKYLVTQMGNDKSIKCEQNLGHDTMYWYKQDSKKFLKIMFSYNNKELIINETVPNRFSPKSPDKAHLNLHINSLELGDSAVYFCASSQDIYQPQHFGDGTRLSIL.

This rearrangement joins TRBV30 to TRBJ2-2, with D possibly TRBD1 on 6 matching bases. Trimming took off 4 bases at V and 3 bases at J, with 12 bases between the two ends. Germline values: CDR1 GTSNPN, CDR2 SVGIG (reference sequence). The CDR3 totals 14 residues. CDR3 DNA sequence: TGTGCCTGGACTTCGGACAGACACACCGGGGAGCTGTTTTTT. It yields the protein CAWTSDRHTGELFF.

The CDR3, as DNA: TGCGCCAGCAGCCAAGGTCTACAGGGGCGCGCGAACACTGAAGCTTTCTTT. Its protein product is CASSQGLQGRANTEAFF. V gene TRBV4-1 combines with J gene TRBJ1-1; 7 nucleotides agree with TRBD1. CDR1 and CDR2 (germline): MGHRA, YSYEKL. After removal of 1 base from V and 1 base from J, the junction contained 9 bases not matched to a gene. The CDR3 has 17 residues.

The chain recombines TRBV5-1 with TRBJ2-7, with TRBD2 identical over 11 bases. The length of the CDR3 is 14 residues. V trimming: 4 bases; J trimming: 4 bases; junction bases outside the gene matches: 4. Germline CDR1 SGHRS, CDR2 YFSETQ. For the CDR3, the DNA is TGCGCCAGCAGCCAGACTAGCGGGGAGTACGAGCAGTACTTC. Translation gives CASSQTSGEYEQYF.

The V gene is TRBV29-1, the J gene TRBJ2-1, with TRBD2 matching 11 bases. The ends lost 6 bases at V and 0 bases at J; junction bases unmatched: 7. Per the germline V gene, CDR1 is SQVTM and CDR2 is ANQGSEA. The CDR3 covers 16 residues. CDR3 in DNA: TGCAGCGTGCCCCGAGGACTAGCGGGCTCCTACAATGAGCAGTTCTTC. Translation: CSVPRGLAGSYNEQFF.